This T cell receptor beta chain derives from a study of T-cell memory formation after mild COVID-19. This clonotype was counted only a few times. Its matching antigen is unknown. Broader study findings: Clones that contracted from day 15 to 85 had balanced CD4/CD8; later expanders were CD4+ biased.

Trimming cost V 4 bases and J 7 bases; bases outside gene matches: 7. The CDR3 contains 14 residues. Germline CDR1 and CDR2: SGHRS and YFSETQ. MiXCR, applied by TCRdb to the 5' RACE reads, yields one record per CDR3 protein. The table shows 110,000 or so distinct CDR3 sequences, with 22% occurring only once. The receptor was derived from a man aged 18 to 29 who had mild COVID-19 (a few samples of this study predate the infection). Cell type and time point are not known. Sequenced input: PBMCs or a T cell subset sorted from them (not recorded which). The chain is built from TRBV5-1 and TRBJ2-2; 7 positions agree with TRBD1. This CDR3 is CASSVGTALGELFF. CDR3 sequence (DNA): TGCGCCAGCAGCGTAGGGACAGCCCTCGGGGAGCTGTTTTTT.